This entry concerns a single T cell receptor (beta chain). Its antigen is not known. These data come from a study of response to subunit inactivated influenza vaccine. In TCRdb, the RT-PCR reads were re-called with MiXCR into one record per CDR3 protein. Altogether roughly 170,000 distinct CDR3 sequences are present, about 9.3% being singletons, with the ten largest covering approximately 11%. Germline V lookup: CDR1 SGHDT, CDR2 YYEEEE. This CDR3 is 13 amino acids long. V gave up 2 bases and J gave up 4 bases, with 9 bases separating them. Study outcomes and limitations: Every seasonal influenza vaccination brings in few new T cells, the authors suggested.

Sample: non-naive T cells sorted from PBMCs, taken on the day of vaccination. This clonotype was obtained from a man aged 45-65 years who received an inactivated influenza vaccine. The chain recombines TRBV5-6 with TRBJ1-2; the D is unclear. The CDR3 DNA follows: TGTGCCAGCAGCTTCGGACGGAGCTATGGCTACACCTTC. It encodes CASSFGRSYGYTF.